The T cell receptor (beta chain) under discussion was sequenced for a study of CD8 T cells in Susac syndrome. The CDR3 has 11 amino acids. V lost 10 bases and J lost 4, with 10 bases in between. Germline V lookup: CDR1 SNHLY, CDR2 FYNNEI. TCR beta sequencing was performed on blood CD8+ and CD4+ T cells. The multiple sclerosis controls comprised treatment-naive patients whose relapsing-remitting disease was stable or active. The TEMRA cells underwent FACS enrichment, while the CD8+ and CD4+ T cells underwent negative isolation. RNA, at about 0.45 to 1 ug, was reverse transcribed with random hexamers. By means of immunoSEQ multiplex PCR, TCR beta CDR3 spanning 54 Vbeta and 13 Jbeta underwent amplification. A single record per CDR3 protein comes from TCRdb applying MiXCR to the immunoSEQ multiplex PCR reads. The sample records about 210,000 distinct CDR3 sequences, roughly 96% being singletons.

Sample: CD4+ T cells from PBMCs. V gene TRBV2 combines with J gene TRBJ1-2; the D gene is possibly TRBD1 (6 bases). This TCR derives from a human donor with multiple sclerosis. This CDR3 is CATKGGYGYTF. The DNA of the CDR3 is TGTGCCACAAAAGGGGGCTATGGCTACACCTTC.